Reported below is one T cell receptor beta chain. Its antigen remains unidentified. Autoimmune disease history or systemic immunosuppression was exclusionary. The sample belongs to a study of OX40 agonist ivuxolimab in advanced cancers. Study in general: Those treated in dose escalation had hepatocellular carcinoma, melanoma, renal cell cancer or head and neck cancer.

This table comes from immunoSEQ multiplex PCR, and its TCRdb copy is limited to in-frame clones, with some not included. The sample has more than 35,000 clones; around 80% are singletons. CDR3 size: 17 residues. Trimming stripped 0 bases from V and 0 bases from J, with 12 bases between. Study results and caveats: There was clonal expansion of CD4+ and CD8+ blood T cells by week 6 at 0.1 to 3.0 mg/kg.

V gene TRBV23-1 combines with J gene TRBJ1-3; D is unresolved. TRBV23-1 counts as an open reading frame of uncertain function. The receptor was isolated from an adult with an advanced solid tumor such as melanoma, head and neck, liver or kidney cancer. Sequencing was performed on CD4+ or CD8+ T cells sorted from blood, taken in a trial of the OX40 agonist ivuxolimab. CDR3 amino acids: CASSQSITDFSGNTIYF. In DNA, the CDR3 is TGCGCCAGCAGTCAATCAATTACCGATTTCTCTGGAAACACCATATATTTT.